This is a list of T cell receptor beta chains from one sample in a study of radiotherapy plus CTLA-4 blockade in lung cancer. The protocol was immunoSEQ multiplex PCR, while the TCRdb copy is restricted to in-frame clones and leaves out a portion. Of 83,000 or so clones in the sample, 80% to 85% were seen once. This specimen was peripheral blood, taken from a patient treated with radiotherapy plus ipilimumab. These receptors came from a human donor with non-small cell lung cancer who had stable disease on radiotherapy plus ipilimumab. Each CDR3 is given with its conserved first and last residue. Not every row has a clone size; where given, it reads once, few, many or a size class.

clone_size,j_call,v_call,cdr3_length,cdr3_aa
once,TRBJ1-2,TRBV5-6,15,CASSLGTGGNYGYTF
-,TRBJ2-1,TRBV7-9,16,CASSRTSGGARNEQFF
-,TRBJ1-3,TRBV5-1,14,CASRQGQGENTIYF
-,TRBJ2-4,TRBV28,14,CASSLSASSNIQYF
once,TRBJ1-1,TRBV19,15,CASSGQGLRNTEAFF
once,TRBJ1-5,TRBV9,16,CASSASWDSALGPQHF
-,TRBJ2-7,TRBV6-1,20,CASSETVISSALGGAYEQYF
-,TRBJ2-3,TRBV7-9,15,CASMRRQGGTDTQYF
-,TRBJ1-4,TRBV5-1,15,CASSLAAAHNEKLFF
-,TRBJ2-3,TRBV6-6,14,CASSSGQGADTQYF
-,TRBJ1-6,TRBV13,14,CASSFGRSNSPFHF
once,TRBJ2-1,TRBV30,13,CAWSRDRGNEQFF
once,TRBJ2-1,TRBV9,15,CASSVGTSGISEQFF
-,TRBJ1-1,TRBV30,14,CAWSADRMYTEAFF
-,TRBJ1-2,TRBV19,17,CASSQPGQGGDGYGYTF
-,TRBJ2-1,TRBV30,15,CAWSAGTGNYNEQFF
-,TRBJ1-3,TRBV10-1,14,CASNRTGAGNTIYF
-,TRBJ2-3,TRBV6-6,15,CASRYRRDSTDTQYF
once,TRBJ2-3,TRBV9,14,CASSVEVITDTQYF
-,TRBJ2-7,TRBV10-2,14,CATQSGRGLYEQYF
once,TRBJ1-2,TRBV10-2,15,CASSDPGGGSYGYTF
-,TRBJ1-1,TRBV11-3,13,CASSLTVRTEAFF
-,TRBJ2-7,TRBV19,15,CASSYRDRGKYEQYF
-,TRBJ1-5,TRBV7-6,18,CASSSDRGLGYSNQPQHF
-,TRBJ1-2,TRBV19,15,CASSIVEGRRSGYTF
few,TRBJ2-1,TRBV6-1,15,CASSSAGSSYNEQFF
-,TRBJ2-5,TRBV10-3,16,CAIMTRTSRTVKTQYF
-,TRBJ2-1,TRBV2,16,CASSADGPTTGGEQFF
-,TRBJ2-6,TRBV5-5,17,CASSGQILISGANVLTF
-,TRBJ2-1,TRBV28,15,CASNEEPFAYNEQFF
-,TRBJ2-1,TRBV7-3,15,CASSSSGGSYNEQFF
-,TRBJ2-6,TRBV5-4,16,CASSLVQGAGANVLTF
-,TRBJ1-1,TRBV5-1,13,CASTSPGGTEAFF
-,TRBJ2-1,TRBV9,14,CASSLTYRAGEQFF
-,TRBJ2-7,TRBV7-2,14,CASSLGGGFFEQYF
-,TRBJ1-2,TRBV6-1,14,CASKGTGNNYGYTF
-,TRBJ2-7,TRBV7-9,14,CASSRGLAYYEQYF
few,TRBJ1-1,TRBV7-9,15,CASSLVTVMNTEAFF
-,TRBJ1-5,TRBV18,17,CASSLDQTGSGNQPQHF
-,TRBJ1-5,TRBV2,14,CASRTQYSNQPQHF
few,TRBJ2-5,TRBV5-1,16,CASSLFGGGSQETQYF
few,TRBJ2-7,TRBV6-5,13,CASRRGRGYEQYF
-,TRBJ1-6,TRBV28,15,CASSRRQGDNSPLHF
-,TRBJ1-3,TRBV15,21,CATSRTFRDRVDGATGNTIYF
few,TRBJ2-6,TRBV28,13,CASKNSGANVLTF
-,TRBJ1-2,TRBV5-4,13,CASSLQGARGYTF
-,TRBJ1-2,TRBV30,13,CAWSTRGGYGYTF
-,TRBJ2-1,TRBV7-2,15,CASSRRRMRYNEQFF
-,TRBJ1-1,TRBV7-2,12,CASSLATGEAFF
-,TRBJ1-1,TRBV7-2,14,CASSSSGPHTEAFF
-,TRBJ1-1,TRBV2,14,CASSSGQRNTEAFF
-,TRBJ1-2,TRBV28,12,CASSQHVYGYTF
-,TRBJ1-2,TRBV6-6,13,CALSVSVGYGYTF
-,TRBJ2-7,TRBV5-1,14,CASSVDRVSGEQYF
-,TRBJ2-5,TRBV5-4,15,CASSSKREGRETQYF
-,TRBJ2-2,TRBV11-2,14,CASRPYLSAGELFF
-,TRBJ2-6,TRBV21-1,22,CASSKRRFFGQGNPSGANVLTF